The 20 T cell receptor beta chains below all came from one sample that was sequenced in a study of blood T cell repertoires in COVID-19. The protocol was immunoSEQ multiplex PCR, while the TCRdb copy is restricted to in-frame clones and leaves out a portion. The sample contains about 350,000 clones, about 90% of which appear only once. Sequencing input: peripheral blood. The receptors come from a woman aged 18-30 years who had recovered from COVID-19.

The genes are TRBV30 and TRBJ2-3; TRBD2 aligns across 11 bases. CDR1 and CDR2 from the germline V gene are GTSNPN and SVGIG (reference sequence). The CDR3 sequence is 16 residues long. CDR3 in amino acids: CPQLYSGRASSDTQYF. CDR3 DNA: TGTCCCCAACTATATAGCGGGAGGGCCAGCTCAGATACGCAGTATTTT.

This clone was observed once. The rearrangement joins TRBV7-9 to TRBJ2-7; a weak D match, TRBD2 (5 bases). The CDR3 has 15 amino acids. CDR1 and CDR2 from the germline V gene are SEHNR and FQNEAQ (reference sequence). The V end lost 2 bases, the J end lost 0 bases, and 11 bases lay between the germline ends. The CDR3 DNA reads TGTGCCAGCAGCTTACCGGGGATTCGCTCCTACGAGCAGTACGTC. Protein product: CASSLPGIRSYEQYV.

CDR3 protein: CASSSQNTSGQAPREQYV. In nucleotides, the CDR3 is TGTGCCAGCAGTTCACAAAACACTTCGGGACAGGCACCTCGTGAGCAGTACGTC. The V call is TRBV2, the J call TRBJ2-7, with 8 bases lining up with TRBD1. Germline values: CDR1 SNHLY, CDR2 FYNNEI. V dropped 5 bases and J dropped 7; count of bases not matched to a gene: 22. This CDR3 contains 18 residues.

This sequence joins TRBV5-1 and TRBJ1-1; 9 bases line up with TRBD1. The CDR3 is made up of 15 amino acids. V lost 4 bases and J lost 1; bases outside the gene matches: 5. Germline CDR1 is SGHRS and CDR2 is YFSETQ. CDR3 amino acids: CASSVGQGSNTEAFF. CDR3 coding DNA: TGCGCCAGCAGCGTAGGACAGGGGTCGAACACTGAAGCTTTCTTT.

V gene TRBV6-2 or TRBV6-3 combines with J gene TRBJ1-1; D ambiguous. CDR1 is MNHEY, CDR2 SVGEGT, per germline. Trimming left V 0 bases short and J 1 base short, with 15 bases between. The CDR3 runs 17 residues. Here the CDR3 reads CASSYSSLGLENTEAFF. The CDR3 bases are TGTGCCAGCAGTTACTCGTCTTTAGGACTCGAGAACACTGAAGCTTTCTTT.

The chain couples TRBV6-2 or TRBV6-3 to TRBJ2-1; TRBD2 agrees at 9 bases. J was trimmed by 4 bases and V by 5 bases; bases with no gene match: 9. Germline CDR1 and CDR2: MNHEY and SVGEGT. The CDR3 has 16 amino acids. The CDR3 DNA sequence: TGTGCCAGCAGTATCCTCCTAGCGGGACTATACAATGAGCAGTTCTTC. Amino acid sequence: CASSILLAGLYNEQFF.

The CDR3 coding sequence is TGTGCCAGCAGCGTTGACAGTGTTTTAGGGGAGACCCAGTACTTC. This encodes CASSVDSVLGETQYF. The chain joins TRBV3-1 (or the pseudogene TRBV3-2) to TRBJ2-5, with D possibly being TRBD1 (5 bases). V was cut by 5 bases and J by 5 bases, with 18 bases left in between. The germline CDR1 and CDR2 sequences are LGHDT and YNNKEL (reference sequence). The CDR3 loop spans 15 amino acids.

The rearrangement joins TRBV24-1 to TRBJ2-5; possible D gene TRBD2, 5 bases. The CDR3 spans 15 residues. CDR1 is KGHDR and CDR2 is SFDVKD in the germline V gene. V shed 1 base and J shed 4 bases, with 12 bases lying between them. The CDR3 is CATSDFAGGGETQYF. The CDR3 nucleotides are TGTGCCACCAGTGATTTCGCCGGTGGAGGAGAGACCCAGTACTTC.

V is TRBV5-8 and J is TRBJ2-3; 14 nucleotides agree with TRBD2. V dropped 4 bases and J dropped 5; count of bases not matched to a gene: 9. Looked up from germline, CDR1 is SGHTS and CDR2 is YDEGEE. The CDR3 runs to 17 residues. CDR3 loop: CASSQGLAGVMGDTQYF. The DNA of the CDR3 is TGTGCCAGCAGCCAGGGACTAGCGGGAGTTATGGGAGATACGCAGTATTTT.

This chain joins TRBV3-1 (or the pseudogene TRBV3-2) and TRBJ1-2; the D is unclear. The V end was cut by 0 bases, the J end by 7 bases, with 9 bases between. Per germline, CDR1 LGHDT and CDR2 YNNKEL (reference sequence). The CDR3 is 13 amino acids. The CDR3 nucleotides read TGTGCCAGCAGCCAAGATGTATACGGTGGCTACACCTTC. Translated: CASSQDVYGGYTF.

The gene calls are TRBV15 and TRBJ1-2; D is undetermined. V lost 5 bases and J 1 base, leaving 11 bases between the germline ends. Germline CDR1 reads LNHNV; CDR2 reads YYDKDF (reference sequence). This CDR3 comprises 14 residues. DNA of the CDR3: TGTGCCACCAGCTTCGTATCCGGTAACTATGGCTACACCTTC. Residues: CATSFVSGNYGYTF.

The CDR3 bases are TGTGCCAGCCGGAAGGAGGGGACTGAAGCTTTCTTT. As protein: CASRKEGTEAFF. The V call is TRBV2, the J call TRBJ1-1; D may be TRBD1 (5 bases). The CDR3 has 12 residues. V lost 8 bases, J lost 5 bases, and 12 bases lay in between. Germline V gene lookup returns CDR1 SNHLY and CDR2 FYNNEI.

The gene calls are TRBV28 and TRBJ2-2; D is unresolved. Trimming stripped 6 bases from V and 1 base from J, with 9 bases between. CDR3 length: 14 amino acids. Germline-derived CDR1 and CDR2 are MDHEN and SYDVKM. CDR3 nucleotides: TGTGCCAGCAGGGCTGGAGTGAACACCGGGGAGCTGTTTTTT. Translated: CASRAGVNTGELFF. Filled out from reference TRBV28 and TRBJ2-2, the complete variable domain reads DVKVTQSSRYLVKRTGEKVFLECVQDMDHENMFWYRQDPGLGLRLIYFSYDVKMKEKGDIPEGYSVSREKKERFSLILESASTNQTSMYLCASRAGVNTGELFFGEGSRLTVL.

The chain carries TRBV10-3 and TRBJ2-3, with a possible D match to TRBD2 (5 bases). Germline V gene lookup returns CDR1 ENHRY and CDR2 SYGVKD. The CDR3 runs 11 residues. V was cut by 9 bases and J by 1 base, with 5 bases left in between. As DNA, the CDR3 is TGTGCCATGGGAGGCACAGATACGCAGTATTTT. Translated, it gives CAMGGTDTQYF.

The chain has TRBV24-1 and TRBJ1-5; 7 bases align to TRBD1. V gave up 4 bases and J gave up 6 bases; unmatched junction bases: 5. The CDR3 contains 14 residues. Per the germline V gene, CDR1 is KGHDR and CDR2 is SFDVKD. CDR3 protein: CATSDPGTAQPQHF. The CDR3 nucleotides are TGTGCCACCAGTGACCCCGGGACAGCTCAGCCCCAGCATTTT.

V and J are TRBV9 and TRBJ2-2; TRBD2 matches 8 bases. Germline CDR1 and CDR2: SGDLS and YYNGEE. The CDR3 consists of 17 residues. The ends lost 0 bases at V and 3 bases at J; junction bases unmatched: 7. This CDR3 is CASSVVRLAGDTGELFF. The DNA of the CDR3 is TGTGCCAGCAGCGTAGTTCGGCTAGCGGGCGACACCGGGGAGCTGTTTTTT. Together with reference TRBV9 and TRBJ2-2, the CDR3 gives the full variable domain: DSGVTQTPKHLITATGQRVTLRCSPRSGDLSVYWYQQSLDQGLQFLIQYYNGEERAKGNILERFSAQQFPDLHSELNLSSLELGDSALYFCASSVVRLAGDTGELFFGEGSRLTVL.

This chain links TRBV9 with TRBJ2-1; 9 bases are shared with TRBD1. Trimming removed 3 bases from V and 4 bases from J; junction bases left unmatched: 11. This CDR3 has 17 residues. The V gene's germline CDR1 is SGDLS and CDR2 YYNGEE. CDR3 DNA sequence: TGTGCCAGCAGCGCCCCGACAGGGGGTATGAATTACAATGAGCAGTTCTTC. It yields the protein CASSAPTGGMNYNEQFF.

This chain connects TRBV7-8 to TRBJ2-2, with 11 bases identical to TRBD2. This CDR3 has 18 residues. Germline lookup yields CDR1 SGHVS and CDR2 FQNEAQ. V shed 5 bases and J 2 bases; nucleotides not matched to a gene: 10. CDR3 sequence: CASSPTGLAETNTGELFF. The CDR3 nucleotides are TGTGCCAGCAGCCCCACGGGACTAGCGGAGACTAACACCGGGGAGCTGTTTTTT.

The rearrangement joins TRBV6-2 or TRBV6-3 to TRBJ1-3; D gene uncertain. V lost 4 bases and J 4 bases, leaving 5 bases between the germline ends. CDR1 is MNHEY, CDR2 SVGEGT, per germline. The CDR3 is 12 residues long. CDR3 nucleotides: TGTGCCAGCAGTTTTATGGGAAACACCATATATTTT. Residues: CASSFMGNTIYF.

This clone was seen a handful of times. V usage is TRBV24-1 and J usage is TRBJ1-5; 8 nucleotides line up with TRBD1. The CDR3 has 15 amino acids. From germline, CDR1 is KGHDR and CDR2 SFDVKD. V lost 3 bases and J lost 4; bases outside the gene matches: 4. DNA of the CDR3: TGTGCCACCAGTGATACAGGGGGATTAAATCAGCCCCAGCATTTT. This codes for CATSDTGGLNQPQHF.